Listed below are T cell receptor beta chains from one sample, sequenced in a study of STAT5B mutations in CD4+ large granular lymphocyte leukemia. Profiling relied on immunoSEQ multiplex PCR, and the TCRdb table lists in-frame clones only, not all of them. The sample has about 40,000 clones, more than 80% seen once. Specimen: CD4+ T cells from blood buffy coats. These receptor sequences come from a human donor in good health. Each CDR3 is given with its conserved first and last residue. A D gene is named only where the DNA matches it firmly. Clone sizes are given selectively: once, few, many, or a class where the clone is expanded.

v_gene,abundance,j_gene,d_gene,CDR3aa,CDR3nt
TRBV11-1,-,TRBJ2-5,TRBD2,CASSLLGGSETQYF,TGTGCCAGCAGCCTTCTGGGCGGGAGTGAGACCCAGTACTTC
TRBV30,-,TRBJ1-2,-,CAWSVIVGGYTF,TGTGCCTGGAGTGTAATCGTAGGTGGCTACACCTTC
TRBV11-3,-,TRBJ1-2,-,CASSLEGRSGIYGYTF,TGTGCCAGCAGCTTAGAAGGGAGATCTGGGATCTATGGCTACACCTTC
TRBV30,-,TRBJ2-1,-,CAWTGSNGDEQFF,TGTGCCTGGACCGGGTCTAATGGAGATGAGCAGTTCTTC
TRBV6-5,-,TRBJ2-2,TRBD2,CASRTGGHTGELFF,TGTGCCAGCAGAACGGGGGGGCACACCGGGGAGCTGTTTTTT
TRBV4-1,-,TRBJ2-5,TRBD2,CASSLLAGVETQYF,TGCGCCAGCAGCCTGCTAGCGGGGGTAGAGACCCAGTACTTC
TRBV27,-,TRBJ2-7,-,CASSSTGIYEQYF,TGTGCCAGCAGCTCTACAGGGATCTACGAGCAGTACTTC
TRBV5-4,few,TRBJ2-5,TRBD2,CASSLAGGRQTQYF,TGTGCCAGCAGCTTGGCAGGCGGGAGGCAGACCCAGTACTTC
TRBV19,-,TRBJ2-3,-,CASSMGRMLDTQYF,TGTGCCAGTAGTATGGGCCGGATGTTAGATACGCAGTATTTT
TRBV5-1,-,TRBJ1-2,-,CASSATAPNYGYTF,TGCGCCAGCAGCGCTACAGCCCCTAACTATGGCTACACCTTC
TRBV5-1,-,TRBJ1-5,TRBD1,CASSKQTGDNQPQHF,TGCGCCAGCAGTAAACAGACAGGGGACAATCAGCCCCAGCATTTT
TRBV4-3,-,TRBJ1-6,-,CASSLQGDVTPLHF,TGCGCCAGCAGCCTTCAGGGAGACGTAACACCCCTCCACTTT
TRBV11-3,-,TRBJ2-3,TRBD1,CASSHRGPQGTDTQYF,TGTGCCAGCAGCCACAGGGGGCCCCAGGGCACAGATACGCAGTATTTT
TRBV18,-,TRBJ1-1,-,CASSTQNTEAFF,TGTGCCAGCTCTACTCAGAACACTGAAGCTTTCTTT
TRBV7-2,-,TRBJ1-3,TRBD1,CASSLDRQGRNTIYF,TGTGCCAGCAGCTTAGACCGACAGGGGAGAAACACCATATATTTT
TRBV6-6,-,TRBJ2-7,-,CASSWSERNEQYF,TGTGCCAGCAGCTGGAGTGAAAGGAACGAGCAGTACTTC
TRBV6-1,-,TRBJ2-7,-,CASSEYGSSYEQYF,TGTGCCAGCAGTGAATACGGCAGTTCCTACGAGCAGTACTTC
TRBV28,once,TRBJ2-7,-,CASSKFSYEQYF,TGTGCCAGCAGTAAGTTCTCCTACGAGCAGTACTTC
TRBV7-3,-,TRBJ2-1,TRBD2,CASSPAGLAGDNEQFF,TGTGCCAGCAGCCCAGCAGGGCTAGCGGGGGATAATGAGCAGTTCTTC
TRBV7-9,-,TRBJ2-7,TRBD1,CASSGTGAGEQYF,TGTGCCAGCAGCGGAACAGGGGCAGGGGAGCAGTACTTC
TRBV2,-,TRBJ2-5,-,CASSEAPSIGKETQYF,TGTGCCAGCAGTGAAGCACCTTCAATCGGGAAAGAGACCCAGTACTTC
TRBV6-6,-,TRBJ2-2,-,CASSGAQGGGELFF,TGTGCCAGCAGTGGTGCACAGGGAGGCGGGGAGCTGTTTTTT
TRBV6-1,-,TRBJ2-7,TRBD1,CASSEDREYEQYF,TGTGCCAGCAGTGAGGACAGGGAATACGAGCAGTACTTC
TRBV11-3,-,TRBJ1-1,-,CASSLDRSVFEAFF,TGTGCCAGCAGCTTAGATCGTTCGGTTTTTGAAGCTTTCTTT
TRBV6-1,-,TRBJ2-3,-,CASVGSWKEYF,TGTGCCAGCGTAGGGTCGTGGAAAGAGTATTTT
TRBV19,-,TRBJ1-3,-,CASSTTRDGSSGNTIYF,TGTGCCAGTAGTACTACCCGGGACGGAAGCTCTGGAAACACCATATATTTT
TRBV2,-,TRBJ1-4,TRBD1,CASSDSSGTDEKLFF,TGTGCCAGCAGTGACTCCTCCGGGACAGATGAAAAACTGTTTTTT
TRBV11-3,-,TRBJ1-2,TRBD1,CASSLERTGGDYGYTF,TGTGCCAGCAGCTTAGAAAGGACAGGGGGCGACTATGGCTACACCTTC
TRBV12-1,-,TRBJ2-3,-,CASSFPPLGSPSSTDTQYF,TGTGCCAGCAGCTTTCCTCCTCTCGGCTCCCCCTCTTCCACAGATACGCAGTATTTT
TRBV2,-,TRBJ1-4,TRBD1,CASRTTGGWYEKLFF,TGTGCCAGCAGGACGACAGGGGGATGGTATGAAAAACTGTTTTTT
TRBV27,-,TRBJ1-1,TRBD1,CASNGRTGNMNTEAFF,TGTGCCTCCAATGGAAGGACAGGTAACATGAACACTGAAGCTTTCTTT
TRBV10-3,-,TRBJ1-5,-,CAISEQAINQPQHF,TGTGCCATCAGTGAACAGGCCATCAATCAGCCCCAGCATTTT
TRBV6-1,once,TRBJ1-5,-,CASKQGDNQPQHF,TGTGCCAGCAAACAGGGAGACAATCAGCCCCAGCATTTT
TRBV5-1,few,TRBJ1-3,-,CASSPGGLENTIYF,TGCGCCAGCAGCCCAGGAGGGTTAGAAAACACCATATATTTT
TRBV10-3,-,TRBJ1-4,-,CAISESGFANEKLFF,TGTGCCATCAGTGAGTCGGGTTTTGCTAATGAAAAACTGTTTTTT
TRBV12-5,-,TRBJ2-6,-,CASGERRDAAGSGANVLTF,TGTGCTAGCGGTGAACGCCGGGACGCGGCGGGCTCTGGGGCCAACGTCCTGACTTTC
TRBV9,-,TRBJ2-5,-,CASSVHPGTQETQYF,TGTGCCAGCAGCGTCCACCCCGGGACACAAGAGACCCAGTACTTC
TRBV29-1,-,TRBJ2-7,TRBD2,CSVRLAAYEQYF,TGCAGCGTTCGACTAGCCGCCTACGAGCAGTACTTC
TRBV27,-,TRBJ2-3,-,CASSGGPGDTQYF,TGTGCCAGCAGTGGAGGGCCGGGAGATACGCAGTATTTT
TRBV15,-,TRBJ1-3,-,CATSRDSGIGNTIYF,TGTGCCACCAGCAGAGATTCTGGTATCGGAAACACCATATATTTT
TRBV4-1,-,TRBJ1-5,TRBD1,CASSQEDRDFNQPQHF,TGCGCCAGCAGCCAAGAGGACAGGGACTTCAATCAGCCCCAGCATTTT
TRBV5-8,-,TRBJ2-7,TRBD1,CASPGVPGQGIDEQYF,TGTGCCAGCCCAGGGGTACCGGGACAGGGGATCGACGAGCAGTACTTC
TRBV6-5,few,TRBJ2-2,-,CASSFTGLAGELFF,TGTGCCAGCAGTTTTACAGGGTTAGCCGGGGAGCTGTTTTTT
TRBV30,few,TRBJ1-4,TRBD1,CAWAGQGAYKLFF,TGTGCCTGGGCGGGACAGGGGGCTTATAAACTGTTTTTT
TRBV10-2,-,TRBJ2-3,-,CASSDGVTDTQYF,TGCGCCAGCAGTGACGGGGTTACAGATACGCAGTATTTT
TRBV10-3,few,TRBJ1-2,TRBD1,CAISTGTGDYGYTF,TGTGCCATCAGCACCGGGACAGGGGACTATGGCTACACCTTC
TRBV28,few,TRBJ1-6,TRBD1,CASRSGQGGSPLHF,TGTGCCAGCAGATCGGGACAGGGCGGATCACCCCTCCACTTT
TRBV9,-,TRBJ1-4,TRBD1,CASSVGGTGIEKLFF,TGTGCCAGCAGCGTAGGCGGGACAGGTATTGAAAAACTGTTTTTT
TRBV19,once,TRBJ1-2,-,CASCQGSSDGYTF,TGTGCCAGCTGCCAGGGGTCCAGTGATGGCTACACCTTC
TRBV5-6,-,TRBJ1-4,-,CASSLRKGRRATNEKLFF,TGTGCCAGCAGCTTGAGGAAGGGTCGGAGAGCAACTAATGAAAAACTGTTTTTT
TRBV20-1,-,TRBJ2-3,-,CSAGEGDTQYF,TGCAGTGCTGGGGAAGGAGATACGCAGTATTTT
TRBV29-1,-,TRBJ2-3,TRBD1,CSVDRDSFTSTDTQYF,TGCAGCGTTGATCGGGACAGCTTCACTAGCACAGATACGCAGTATTTT
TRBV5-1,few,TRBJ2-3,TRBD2,CASSLWGSGGLADTQYF,TGCGCCAGCAGCTTATGGGGTAGCGGGGGGCTGGCAGATACGCAGTATTTT